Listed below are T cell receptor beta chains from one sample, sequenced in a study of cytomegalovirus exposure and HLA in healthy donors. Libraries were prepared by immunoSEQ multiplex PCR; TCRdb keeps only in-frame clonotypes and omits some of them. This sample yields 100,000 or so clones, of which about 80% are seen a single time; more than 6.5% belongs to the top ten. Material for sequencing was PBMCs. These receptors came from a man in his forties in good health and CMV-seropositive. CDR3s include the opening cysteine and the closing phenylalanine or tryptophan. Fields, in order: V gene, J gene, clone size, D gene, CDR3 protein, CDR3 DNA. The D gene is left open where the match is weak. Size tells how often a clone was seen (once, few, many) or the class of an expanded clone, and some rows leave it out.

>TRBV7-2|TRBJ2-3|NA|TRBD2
CASSLVLAGGDTQYF
TGTGCCAGCAGCTTAGTACTAGCGGGGGGTGATACGCAGTATTTT
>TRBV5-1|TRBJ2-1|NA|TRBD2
CASTLSSGINNEQFF
TGCGCCAGCACCCTCTCTAGCGGGATTAACAATGAGCAGTTCTTC
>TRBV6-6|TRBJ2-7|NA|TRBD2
CASSPERTSGSYEQYF
TGTGCCAGCAGTCCAGAACGGACTAGCGGTTCCTACGAGCAGTACTTC
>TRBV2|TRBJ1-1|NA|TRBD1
CASTRRSGGQNTEAFF
TGTGCCAGCACCAGAAGGTCAGGGGGCCAGAACACTGAAGCTTTCTTT
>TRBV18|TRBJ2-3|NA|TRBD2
CASALAGETDTQYF
TGTGCCAGCGCCCTAGCGGGGGAAACAGATACGCAGTATTTT
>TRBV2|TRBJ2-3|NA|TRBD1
CASSTGQVSDTQYF
TGTGCCAGCAGTACGGGACAGGTTTCAGATACGCAGTATTTT
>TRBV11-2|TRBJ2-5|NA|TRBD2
CASSSPRGGAGGRETQYF
TGTGCCAGCAGCTCCCCCAGGGGAGGAGCGGGGGGCCGGGAGACCCAGTACTTC
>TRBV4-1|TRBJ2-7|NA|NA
CASSLRTEGEQYF
TGCGCCAGCAGCTTGCGGACAGAGGGCGAGCAGTACTTC
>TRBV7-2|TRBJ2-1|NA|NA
CASSLGAGLLNEQFF
TGTGCCAGCAGCTTAGGGGCGGGGCTCCTAAATGAGCAGTTCTTC
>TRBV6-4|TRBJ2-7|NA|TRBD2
CASSERSGALLDEQYF
TGTGCCAGCAGTGAGCGTAGCGGGGCACTTCTGGACGAGCAGTACTTC
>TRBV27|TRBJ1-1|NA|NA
CASSLLVGQASEAFF
TGTGCCAGCAGTCTGCTTGTGGGACAAGCATCTGAAGCTTTCTTT
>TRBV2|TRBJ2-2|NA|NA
CASSRGTGELFF
TGTGCCAGCAGCCGCGGGACCGGGGAGCTGTTTTTT
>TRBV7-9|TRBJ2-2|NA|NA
CSSSPTGWTTNTGELFF
TGTTCCAGCAGCCCCACCGGATGGACAACGAACACCGGGGAGCTGTTTTTT
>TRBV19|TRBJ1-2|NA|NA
CASSSLGTGYGYTF
TGTGCCAGTAGTTCCCTCGGAACAGGCTATGGCTACACCTTC
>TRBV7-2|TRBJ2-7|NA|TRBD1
CASSPGTGYEQYF
TGTGCCAGCAGCCCCGGGACAGGCTACGAGCAGTACTTC
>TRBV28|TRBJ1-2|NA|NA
CASSSIKGPGYGYTF
TGTGCCAGCAGTTCTATTAAGGGGCCCGGCTATGGCTACACCTTC
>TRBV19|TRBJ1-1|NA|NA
CASSKGGDSEAFF
TGTGCCAGTAGTAAAGGGGGGGACTCTGAAGCTTTCTTT
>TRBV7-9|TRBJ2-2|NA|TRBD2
CASSLVVLVPSGETGELFF
TGTGCCAGCAGCTTAGTCGTTTTGGTTCCTAGCGGGGAAACCGGGGAGCTGTTTTTT
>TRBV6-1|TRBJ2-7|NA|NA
CASSRGGSQDEQYF
TGTGCCAGCAGTAGGGGGGGATCCCAAGACGAGCAGTACTTC
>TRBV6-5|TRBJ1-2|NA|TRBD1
CASSYSPQGGYGYTF
TGTGCCAGCAGTTACTCGCCGCAGGGGGGCTATGGCTACACCTTT
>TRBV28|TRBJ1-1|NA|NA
CASSRRGNTEAFF
TGTGCCAGCAGTAGGAGGGGGAACACTGAAGCTTTCTTT
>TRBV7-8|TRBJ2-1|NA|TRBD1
CASSQEGQGAYSYNEQFF
TGTGCCAGCAGCCAAGAGGGACAGGGGGCTTACTCCTACAATGAGCAGTTCTTC
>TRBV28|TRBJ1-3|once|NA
CASSSPPLGNTIYF
TGTGCCAGCAGCTCCCCACCACTGGGAAACACCATATATTTT
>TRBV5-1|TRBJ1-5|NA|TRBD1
CASSLGTGGGQPQHF
TGCGCCAGCAGCTTGGGGACAGGGGGAGGCCAGCCCCAGCATTTT
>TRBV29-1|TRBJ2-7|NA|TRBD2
CSVGTSAHYEQYF
TGCAGCGTAGGGACTAGCGCACACTACGAGCAGTACTTC
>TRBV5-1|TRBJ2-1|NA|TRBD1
CASSSRDRGFNEQFF
TGCGCCAGCAGCTCCCGGGACAGGGGGTTCAATGAGCAGTTCTTC
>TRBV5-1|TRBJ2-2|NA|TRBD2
CASSTLSGKKTGELFF
TGCGCCAGCTCAACTCTTAGCGGGAAGAAGACCGGGGAGCTGTTTTTT